This T cell receptor beta chain is from a study of T-cell memory formation after mild COVID-19. Study results and caveats: There was a balanced CD4/CD8 profile in clones contracting day 15 to 85, and later expanders leaned CD4+. Memory from before infection featured some responding clones, which suggests cross-reactive memory joined.

Trimming removed 5 bases from V and 0 bases from J; junction bases left unmatched: 5. There are 16 residues in the CDR3. The germline CDR1 and CDR2 sequences are LGHNA and YNFKEQ. Employing constant-segment primers, 5'RACE generated TCR alpha and TCR beta cDNA libraries bearing sample barcodes and UMIs. Each CDR3 protein is one row after TCRdb ran MiXCR on the 5' RACE reads. The data hold hundreds of thousands of distinct CDR3 sequences, with about a fifth observed a single time. This clonotype was seen a handful of times. Its antigen is undetermined. The receptor comes from an adult woman who had mild COVID-19 (a few samples of this study predate the infection). Cell type and time point are not known. The V and J genes are TRBV4-2 and TRBJ2-1; 9 bases are shared with TRBD1. Sequencing used PBMCs or a T cell subset sorted from them (not recorded which). In DNA, the CDR3 is TGTGCCAGCAGCGGAACAGGGGGCGGCTCCTACAATGAGCAGTTCTTC. It is translated as CASSGTGGGSYNEQFF.